These 16 T cell receptor beta chains were all obtained from the same sample, sequenced in a study of regulatory T cells in long-lasting Graves disease. Through Arm-PCR of CDR3 regions and iRepertoire HTBI primers, TCR beta libraries were built. TCRdb re-called the multiplex PCR reads with MiXCR, one entry per CDR3 protein. The sample has hundreds of thousands of distinct CDR3 sequences, about 16% seen once. Time point described: newly diagnosed GD, antithyroid drugs for less than 3 months. From PBMCs, RNA was extracted and then used to make the TCR library. This same sample was also part of a study on T cells in Graves' hyperthyroidism and ophthalmopathy.

The input for sequencing was peripheral blood mononuclear cells (PBMCs), taken at new diagnosis, from a patient treated with antithyroid drugs. The receptors were gathered from a man between 18 and 29 years old with Graves disease.

Note on this clonotype: Just one base apart from a much larger clone, this may be a read error. The chain couples TRBV2 to TRBJ1-2; D uncertain. Germline CDR1 is SNHLY and CDR2 is FYNNEI. The CDR3 spans 13 residues. CDR3 DNA: TGTGCCTGCAGTGAAAGCGGCGGCTATGGCTACACCTTC. This codes for CACSESGGYGYTF.

This clonotype turned up a few times. The V call is TRBV19, the J call TRBJ1-4; 9 bases map to TRBD1. V lost 9 bases to trimming and J lost 6 bases; unmatched junction nucleotides: 5. The CDR3 spans 13 residues. Germline CDR1 reads LNHDA; CDR2 reads SQIVND (reference sequence). The CDR3 here is CASSTGGDEKLFF. The CDR3 DNA is TGTGCCAGCTCGACAGGGGGAGATGAAAAACTGTTTTTT.

Ten or more counts support this clonotype. The V and J genes are TRBV2 and TRBJ2-2; weak D call: TRBD2 (5 bases). Trimming shortened V by 7 bases and J by 2 bases, and 11 bases separated the two germline ends. The CDR3 contains 14 residues. Germline CDR1 and CDR2: SNHLY and FYNNEI. For the CDR3, the DNA is TGTGCCAGCAAATGGACTCAAAACACCGGGGAGCTGTTTTTT. This translates into CASKWTQNTGELFF.

This clonotype showed up many times. The CDR3 reads CASSRGQGARQPQHF. The CDR3 DNA reads as TGTGCCAGCAGCCGCGGACAGGGGGCAAGACAGCCCCAGCATTTT. The chain has TRBV12-3 or TRBV12-4 and TRBJ1-5; 11 nucleotides align to TRBD1. V lost 6 bases and J lost 7; bases outside the gene matches: 8. The CDR3 runs to 15 residues.

A note on this clonotype: One junction end does not reproduce the germline sequence, and a read error may be involved. V gene TRBV5-1 combines with J gene TRBJ2-2; perhaps TRBD2 as D (6 bases). The CDR3 consists of 16 residues. Germline V lookup: CDR1 SGHRS, CDR2 YFSETQ. The CDR3 is CASSPASAGNTGVLFF. The CDR3 DNA reads TGCGCCAGCAGCCCCGCATCTGCGGGGAACACCGGGGTGCTGTTTTTT.

The rearrangement links TRBV7-2 to TRBJ1-3; D ambiguous. CDR3 length equals 15 residues. CDR1 is SGHTA, CDR2 FQGNSA, per germline. With 0 bases removed from V and 1 base from J, the gap between germline ends came to 7 bases. The CDR3 reads CASSLALGSGNTIYF. As DNA, the CDR3 is TGTGCCAGCAGCTTAGCGCTCGGATCTGGAAACACCATATATTTT.

V and J are TRBV20-1 and TRBJ2-7; D perhaps matches TRBD2 (6 bases). Germline CDR1 reads DFQATT; CDR2 reads SNEGSKA (reference sequence). The CDR3 covers 16 residues. The V end lost 6 bases, the J end lost 7 bases, and 28 bases lay between the germline ends. This CDR3 reads CSAPSLGNSDYWEQYF. In DNA form, the CDR3 reads TGCAGTGCCCCCTCTCTCGGGAACTCGGACTATTGGGAGCAGTACTTC.

The chain employs TRBV7-9 and TRBJ2-5, with 11 bases matching TRBD2. The V gene end was trimmed by 5 bases and the J gene end by 1 base; junction bases not matched to a gene: 6. Germline CDR1 reads SEHNR; CDR2 reads FQNEAQ (reference sequence). The CDR3 runs to 16 residues. The CDR3 coding sequence is TGTGCCAGCAGCCAGGGACTAGCGGAGCGCCAAGAGACCCAGTACTTC. Its protein product is CASSQGLAERQETQYF.

This clonotype was recorded at least ten times. The rearrangement links TRBV5-1 to TRBJ2-7; 8 bases map to TRBD1. V shed 2 bases and J 3 bases; nucleotides not matched to a gene: 19. Looked up from germline, CDR1 is SGHRS and CDR2 is YFSETQ. This CDR3 is 19 amino acids long. DNA of the CDR3: TGCGCCAGCAGCTTAAATTTATTTGGAACAGGGGGACTCCTCTACGAGCAGTACTTC. It specifies CASSLNLFGTGGLLYEQYF. Full variable domain (remainder filled in from reference TRBV5-1 and TRBJ2-7): KAGVTQTPRYLIKTRGQQVTLSCSPISGHRSVSWYQQTPGQGLQFLFEYFSETQRNKGNFPGRFSGRQFSNSRSEMNVSTLELGDSALYLCASSLNLFGTGGLLYEQYFGPGTRLTVT.

This clonotype appeared many times. The rearrangement uses TRBV6-5 and TRBJ2-1; D is unclear. Germline loops: CDR1 MNHEY, CDR2 SVGAGI. Trimming left V 6 bases short and J 9 bases short, with 9 bases between. The CDR3 consists of 11 residues. CDR3 residues: CASSHSGEQFF. The CDR3 coding sequence is TGTGCCAGCAGCCACTCGGGTGAGCAGTTCTTC.

In this sample, this clonotype turned up a few times. This chain uses TRBV5-1 with TRBJ1-2, with unresolved D. This CDR3 comprises 15 residues. Between the trimmed V and J ends, which lost 0 bases and 2 bases, there was a span of 11 bases. In germline, CDR1 is SGHRS, CDR2 YFSETQ. CDR3 protein: CASSLDGTTNYGYTF. The CDR3 DNA reads TGCGCCAGCAGCTTGGACGGCACAACAAACTATGGCTACACCTTC.

This clonotype has more than one count but fewer than ten. J is TRBJ2-7 and V is TRBV7-9; 12 bases are a match to TRBD1. CDR3 length equals 19 residues. Germline values: CDR1 SEHNR, CDR2 FQNEAQ (reference sequence). The J segment lost 5 bases and the V segment lost 4 bases, leaving 18 bases of the junction unmatched. Here the CDR3 DNA reads TGTGCCAGCAGCTCACCGGGACAGGGGGCAGTTGGATCGACTAACGAGCAGTACTTC. Translation gives CASSSPGQGAVGSTNEQYF.

The V and J genes are TRBV6-2 or TRBV6-3 and TRBJ2-3; no definite D call. The germline V and J ends were trimmed by 2 bases and 4 bases, with 7 bases remaining between them. CDR1 and CDR2 (germline): MNHEY, SVGEGT. The CDR3 extends over 13 amino acids. DNA of the CDR3: TGTGCCAGCAGTTACCTGACTTCAGATACGCAGTATTTT. This codes for CASSYLTSDTQYF.

This chain uses TRBV24-1 with TRBJ2-5; 10 positions agree with TRBD1. The CDR3 contains 14 residues. The junction had 4 bases not matched to a gene; V was cut back by 5 bases and J by 5 bases. Germline V gene lookup returns CDR1 KGHDR and CDR2 SFDVKD. CDR3 in DNA: TGTGCCACCAGTGGACAGGGGGCCGGGGAGACCCAGTACTTC. The encoded protein is CATSGQGAGETQYF.

For this clonotype: This may be a read error: a much more frequent sequence differs by one nucleotide. V gene TRBV20-1 combines with J gene TRBJ2-3; D is undetermined. The CDR3 has 13 amino acids. V lost 5 bases to trimming and J lost 4 bases, with 13 bases between them. The germline CDR1 and CDR2 sequences are DFQATT and SNEGSKA (reference sequence). The CDR3 DNA reads TGCAGTGCTTTGGACCGGGCCGCAGATACGCAGTATTTT. Translating gives CSALDRAADTQYF.

This clonotype was observed a few times. The rearrangement joins TRBV6-2 or TRBV6-3 to TRBJ2-3; D might be TRBD1 or TRBD2, each matching 5 bases. V lost 4 bases and J lost 6, with 20 bases in between. Germline-derived CDR1 and CDR2 are MNHEY and SVGEGT. The CDR3 covers 16 residues. The CDR3 region is CASSLTGTSISDTQYF. For the CDR3, the DNA is TGTGCCAGCAGTTTGACCGGGACCAGCATCTCGGATACGCAGTATTTT.